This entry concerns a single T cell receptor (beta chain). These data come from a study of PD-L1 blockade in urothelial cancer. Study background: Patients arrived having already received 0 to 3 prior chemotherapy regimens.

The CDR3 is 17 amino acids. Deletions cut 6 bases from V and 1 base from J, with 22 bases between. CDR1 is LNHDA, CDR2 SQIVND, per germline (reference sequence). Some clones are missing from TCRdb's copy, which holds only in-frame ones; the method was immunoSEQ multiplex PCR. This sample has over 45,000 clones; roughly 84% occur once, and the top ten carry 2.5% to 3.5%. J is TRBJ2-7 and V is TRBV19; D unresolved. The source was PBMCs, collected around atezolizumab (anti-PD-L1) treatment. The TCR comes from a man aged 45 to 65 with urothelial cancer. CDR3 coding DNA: TGTGCCAGTAGCCCTCCGAGAGACAAAAAAAGGTCCTACGAGCAGTACTTC. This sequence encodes CASSPPRDKKRSYEQYF.